The present TCR beta chain was sequenced within a study of T cell responses to AZD1222 COVID-19 vaccine. Ten or more counts support this clone. J was trimmed by 0 bases and V by 1 base; bases with no gene match: 6. Germline loops: CDR1 LGHNA, CDR2 YNFKEQ. This CDR3 contains 17 residues. Libraries were prepared by immunoSEQ multiplex PCR; TCRdb keeps only in-frame clonotypes and omits some of them. The profile shows about 130,000 clones, about 93% of them singletons. V gene TRBV4-2 combines with J gene TRBJ1-5; TRBD1 aligns across 7 bases. The sequencing here drew on peripheral blood, taken on day 0 of AZD1222 vaccination. This receptor was taken from an adult in good health. The CDR3 region has the DNA TGTGCCAGCAGCCAAGGGACAGGACAGAATAGCAATCAGCCCCAGCATTTT. Translating gives CASSQGTGQNSNQPQHF.